This T cell receptor beta chain originates from a study of beta chain features in type 1 diabetes. Notes on the study in general: There was a moderate but significant shortening of TCRB CDR3s in all four CD4+ subsets of Type 1 diabetes patients.

The sequenced template was cDNA made from the entire isolated RNA. Sequenced by immunoSEQ multiplex PCR; TCRdb stores in-frame clones only, minus some. The table has under 400,000 clones, roughly 12% seen once. About this clone: Its antigen is not identified.

Sample: naive CD4+ T cells from blood. This clonotype was obtained from a woman in her late teens or twenties with type 1 diabetes.

The DNA of the CDR3 is TGTGCCAGCTCACCACTAACGAGTCAGCCCCAGCATTTT. It yields the protein CASSPLTSQPQHF. The V gene is TRBV18, the J gene TRBJ1-5, with unresolved D. CDR3 size: 13 residues. Trimming took 1 base from V and 6 from J, leaving 7 bases between them. Germline V gene data show CDR1 as KGHSH and CDR2 as LQKENI.